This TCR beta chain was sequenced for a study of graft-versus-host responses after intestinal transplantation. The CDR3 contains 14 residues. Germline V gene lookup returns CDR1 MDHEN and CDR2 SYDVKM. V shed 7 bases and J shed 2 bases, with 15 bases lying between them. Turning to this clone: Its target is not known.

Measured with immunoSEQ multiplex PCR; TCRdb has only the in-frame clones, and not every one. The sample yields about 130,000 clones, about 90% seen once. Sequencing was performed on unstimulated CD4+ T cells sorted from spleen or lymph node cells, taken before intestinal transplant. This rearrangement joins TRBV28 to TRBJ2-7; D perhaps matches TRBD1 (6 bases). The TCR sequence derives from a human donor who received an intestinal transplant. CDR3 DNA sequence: TGTGCCAGCAAAAATCACAGGGAAACCTACGAGCAGTACTTC. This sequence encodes CASKNHRETYEQYF. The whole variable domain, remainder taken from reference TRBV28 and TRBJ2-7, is DVKVTQSSRYLVKRTGEKVFLECVQDMDHENMFWYRQDPGLGLRLIYFSYDVKMKEKGDIPEGYSVSREKKERFSLILESASTNQTSMYLCASKNHRETYEQYFGPGTRLTVT.